The 9 T cell receptor beta chains below come from one sample, sequenced in a study of shared T cell receptors in the human thymus. Sequencing was performed with immunoSEQ multiplex PCR; in TCRdb, only in-frame clones are kept and a portion is missing. The sample has approximately 400,000 clones; 95% are singletons. The sequenced sample was thymocytes. Receptor source: a human donor.

The V and J genes are TRBV5-1 and TRBJ2-5; 10 positions match TRBD2. V shed 2 bases and J 1 base; nucleotides not matched to a gene: 11. Germline CDR1 SGHRS, CDR2 YFSETQ. CDR3 length: 18 residues. DNA of the CDR3: TGCGCCAGCAGCTTAGAGACTAGCGGGCCCTGGGGCCAAGAGACCCAGTACTTC. Translating it yields CASSLETSGPWGQETQYF. The variable domain in full, with the rest retrieved from reference TRBV5-1 and TRBJ2-5, is KAGVTQTPRYLIKTRGQQVTLSCSPISGHRSVSWYQQTPGQGLQFLFEYFSETQRNKGNFPGRFSGRQFSNSRSEMNVSTLELGDSALYLCASSLETSGPWGQETQYFGPGTRLLVL.

The chain uses TRBV19 and TRBJ2-7; the match to TRBD2 covers 7 bases. Germline values: CDR1 LNHDA, CDR2 SQIVND (reference sequence). With 1 base clipped from V and 3 bases from J, the junction kept 15 bases outside the gene matches. CDR3 length: 18 residues. CDR3 sequence: CASSIAPKEGLLGYEQYF. The CDR3 coding sequence is TGTGCCAGTAGTATAGCCCCAAAGGAGGGACTACTGGGCTACGAGCAGTACTTC.

The rearrangement links TRBV28 to TRBJ2-7, with D maybe TRBD2 (6 bases). CDR3 length: 13 residues. Germline CDR1 reads MDHEN; CDR2 reads SYDVKM. V lost 3 bases and J 5 bases, leaving 11 bases between the germline ends. The CDR3 here is CASSLDERDEQYF. For the CDR3, the DNA is TGTGCCAGCAGTTTGGACGAGCGGGACGAGCAGTACTTC.

CDR3 bases: TGTGCCAGCAGTTCCAATCTGACCGGACGTGACGAGCAGTACTTC. This codes for CASSSNLTGRDEQYF. The chain uses TRBV27 and TRBJ2-7, with D unresolved. V was pared by 4 bases and J by 5 bases, with 18 bases between. Germline V gene sequence: CDR1 MNHEY, CDR2 SMNVEV (reference sequence). This CDR3 has 15 amino acids.

The J gene is TRBJ2-5, the V gene TRBV19; TRBD1 might be the D (6 bases). Germline values: CDR1 LNHDA, CDR2 SQIVND (reference sequence). The CDR3 totals 16 residues. V lost 7 bases to trimming and J lost 4 bases, with 22 bases between them. The DNA for the CDR3 is TGTGCCAGTACCGACCCGACAGGAGATGAGGGAGAGACCCAGTACTTC. Its translation is CASTDPTGDEGETQYF.

The rearrangement uses TRBV5-1 and TRBJ1-5; D might be TRBD1 (5 bases). Germline V gives CDR1 SGHRS, CDR2 YFSETQ. This CDR3 is built from 18 residues. Between the trimmed V and J ends, which lost 0 bases and 3 bases, there was a span of 19 bases. The CDR3 DNA is TGCGCCAGCAGCTTGGGAGGCCCCTCTTTGGGGGACAATCAGCCCCAGCATTTT. It encodes CASSLGGPSLGDNQPQHF.

The chain employs TRBV7-2 and TRBJ2-3; 10 bases line up with TRBD2. The CDR3 spans 17 residues. V was pared by 5 bases and J by 1 base, with 9 bases of the junction left unmatched. Per the germline V gene, CDR1 is SGHTA and CDR2 is FQGNSA. CDR3 nucleotide sequence: TGTGCCAGCAGCCGACTAGCGGGCCATCCTGGCACAGATACGCAGTATTTT. Translated: CASSRLAGHPGTDTQYF.

The CDR3 coding sequence is TGTGCCAGCAGCCGTCCACAGGGGAACGCATTGATTGAAGCTTTCTTT. This translates into CASSRPQGNALIEAFF. The chain links TRBV7-9 to TRBJ1-1, with 7 bases lining up with TRBD1. The CDR3 is 16 residues long. From germline, CDR1 is SEHNR and CDR2 FQNEAQ (reference sequence). V dropped 5 bases and J dropped 7; count of bases not matched to a gene: 16.

The rearrangement uses TRBV28 and TRBJ2-7, with D perhaps TRBD2 (5 bases). Germline loops: CDR1 MDHEN, CDR2 SYDVKM. The CDR3 is 17 amino acids. Trimming removed 3 bases from V and 0 bases from J, with 18 bases in between. The CDR3 here is CASSFPTPEGSSYEQYF. The CDR3 region has the DNA TGTGCCAGCAGTTTCCCGACACCTGAGGGAAGCTCCTACGAGCAGTACTTC.